Listed below are T cell receptor beta chains from one sample, sequenced in a study of shared clonotypes between healthy human individuals. The table came from immunoSEQ multiplex PCR; TCRdb's copy has only in-frame clones and leaves some out. The data contain some 600,000 clones, 96% of them seen just once; the ten biggest clones take up approximately 0.1%. The sequenced sample was naive CD8+ T cells sorted from blood. Receptors originate from a woman in her twenties or thirties in good health. Each CDR3 is given with its conserved first and last residue. Each record gives: clone size, D gene, J gene, V gene, CDR3 protein, CDR3 DNA. D genes are given only for firm matches. Size is omitted from some rows. Given values are once, few, many or a class for expanded clones.

- TRBD2 TRBJ2-7 TRBV28 CASSDIAGGGIYEQYF TGTGCCAGCAGTGATATAGCGGGAGGGGGGATCTACGAGCAGTACTTC
- TRBD1 TRBJ2-7 TRBV2 CASSRTGQIYEQYF TGTGCCAGCAGTAGGACAGGGCAGATTTACGAGCAGTACTTC
- - TRBJ1-2 TRBV7-8 CASSLLPGVANYGYTF TGTGCCAGCAGCTTACTACCGGGGGTGGCTAACTATGGCTACACCTTC
- - TRBJ2-2 TRBV7-9 CASSLGFGELFF TGTGCCAGCAGTTTGGGGTTTGGGGAGCTGTTTTTT
once - TRBJ2-3 TRBV7-2 CASSLIGGGEGATDTQYF TGTGCCAGCAGCTTAATTGGGGGCGGAGAGGGTGCAACAGATACGCAGTATTTT
- TRBD2 TRBJ2-3 TRBV15 CATSTGLAPQDTQYF TGTGCCACCAGCACGGGACTAGCGCCCCAGGATACGCAGTATTTT
few - TRBJ1-5 TRBV2 CASSQVSGNGPQHF TGTGCCAGCAGTCAGGTCTCGGGGAACGGGCCCCAGCATTTT
- - TRBJ2-5 TRBV28 CASSFMGSVSQYF TGTGCCAGCAGTTTCATGGGTTCTGTATCCCAGTACTTC
- - TRBJ2-5 TRBV6-5 CASSYSTAGETQYF TGTGCCAGCAGTTACTCGACGGCAGGGGAGACCCAGTACTTC
- TRBD1 TRBJ2-6 TRBV2 CASSDIGGQVSGANVLTF TGTGCCAGCAGCGATATTGGCGGACAGGTCTCTGGGGCCAACGTCCTGACTTTC
- - TRBJ2-7 TRBV6-1 CASSDGSSYEQYF TGTGCCAGCAGTGATGGTAGCTCCTACGAGCAGTACTTC
- - TRBJ2-7 TRBV27 CASSYRSGFHEQYF TGTGCCAGCAGCTATCGCTCAGGGTTCCACGAGCAGTACTTC
- - TRBJ1-2 TRBV29-1 CSVEDRINYGYTF TGCAGCGTTGAAGATCGGATAAACTATGGCTACACCTTC
- - TRBJ2-7 TRBV5-1 CASSSGQGYEQYF TGCGCCAGCAGCTCGGGGCAGGGCTACGAGCAGTACTTC
- - TRBJ2-4 TRBV2 CASSDEDGKNIQYF TGTGCCAGCAGTGATGAAGACGGCAAAAACATTCAGTACTTC
- - TRBJ2-7 TRBV7-9 CASSSGQNYEQYF TGTGCCAGCAGCTCGGGACAAAATTACGAGCAGTACTTC
- - TRBJ1-1 TRBV28 CASSLFGGGNTEAFF TGTGCCAGCAGTTTATTTGGTGGAGGGAACACTGAAGCTTTCTTT
- - TRBJ1-2 TRBV27 CASSLGMGGGYTF TGTGCCAGCAGTTTAGGGATGGGGGGTGGCTACACCTTC
- TRBD2 TRBJ2-3 TRBV9 CASSVGGGPFADTQYF TGTGCCAGCAGCGTAGGGGGAGGGCCTTTCGCAGATACGCAGTATTTT
- - TRBJ2-7 TRBV28 CASSQAYEQYF TGTGCCAGCAGTCAGGCCTACGAGCAGTACTTC
- TRBD2 TRBJ2-1 TRBV7-9 CAITPGGRANEQFF TGTGCCATTACCCCGGGAGGGAGAGCAAATGAGCAGTTCTTC
- - TRBJ2-7 TRBV5-6 CASSAGDSYYEQYF TGTGCCAGCAGCGCGGGGGACAGCTACTACGAGCAGTACTTC
- TRBD1 TRBJ1-1 TRBV6-5 CASSYSQGGTEAFF TGTGCCAGCAGTTACTCGCAGGGGGGTACTGAAGCTTTCTTT
once - TRBJ2-1 TRBV7-9 CASSPSRDNEQFF TGTGCCAGCAGCCCTTCTAGGGACAATGAGCAGTTCTTC
- - TRBJ2-7 TRBV5-6 CASSKSVDYEQYF TGTGCCAGCAGCAAAAGTGTTGACTACGAGCAGTACTTC